This TCR beta chain derives from a study of T-cell memory formation after mild COVID-19. Across the study: For the most part, TCR clusters were specific to one donor. Study-level findings and limits: Clones from the second wave (peaking day 37) had unconfirmed SARS-CoV-2 specificity. Clones shrinking between day 15 and 85 showed a balanced CD4/CD8 split, and those that grew later tilted toward CD4+. Pre-infection memory carried some responding clones, suggesting that cross-reactive memory joined.

This clonotype has more than one count but fewer than ten. Its antigen is as yet unknown. MiXCR, run by TCRdb on the 5' RACE reads, gives a single entry per CDR3 protein. The table records about 450,000 distinct CDR3 sequences, 20% to 30% of them present only once. The receptor was isolated from an adult woman who had mild COVID-19 (a few samples of this study predate the infection). Cell type and time point are not known. Sequencing input: PBMCs or a T cell subset sorted from them (not recorded which).

DNA of the CDR3: TGTGCCAGCAGTGTCCTTACAATCCGTCCAGATACGCAGTATTTT. Its translation is CASSVLTIRPDTQYF. This rearrangement joins TRBV2 to TRBJ2-3; unclear D gene. The V end was cut by 4 bases, the J end by 4 bases, with 15 bases between. The germline CDR1 and CDR2 sequences are SNHLY and FYNNEI. CDR3 size: 15 residues.